The 18 T cell receptor beta chains below were found in one sample sequenced in a study of blood T cells in healthy people across ages. A J-beta primer mix and a sample-barcoded 5' primer were used in a second PCR of roughly 7 to 12 cycles. MiXCR, run by TCRdb on the 5' RACE reads, gives a single entry per CDR3 protein. The sample lists about 2 million distinct CDR3 sequences, about 49% occurring once. Sequenced sample: blood. The receptors shown here come from a woman between 40 and 55 years old in good health.

This clonotype turned up a few times. The chain combines TRBV29-1 with TRBJ2-5; no definite D call. The CDR3 has 11 amino acids. With 4 bases removed from V and 6 bases from J, the gap between germline ends came to 9 bases. Per the germline V gene, CDR1 is SQVTM and CDR2 is ANQGSEA. The CDR3: CSVAPGQTQYF. DNA of the CDR3: TGCAGCGTTGCCCCCGGGCAGACCCAGTACTTC.

The count of this clonotype is one. CDR3 region: CASSQLQGSTNEKLFF. The CDR3 DNA is TGTGCCAGCAGCCAATTACAGGGGAGCACTAATGAAAAACTGTTTTTT. The J gene is TRBJ1-4, the V gene TRBV3-1; TRBD1 matches 7 bases. The CDR3 contains 16 residues. V was pared by 2 bases and J by 2 bases, with 5 bases of the junction left unmatched. In germline, CDR1 is LGHDT, CDR2 YNNKEL (reference sequence).

The chain couples TRBV6-5 to TRBJ2-7; D is tentatively TRBD1 or TRBD2 (5 bases each). CDR1 is MNHEY and CDR2 is SVGAGI in the germline V gene. Trimming removed 0 bases from V and 2 bases from J, with 20 bases in between. The CDR3 loop spans 18 amino acids. The CDR3 loop is CASSYSIGGYSSPYEQYF. The CDR3 DNA follows: TGTGCCAGCAGTTACTCGATTGGGGGATATTCTTCTCCCTACGAGCAGTACTTC.

The chain uses TRBV12-3 or TRBV12-4 and TRBJ1-6, with D unresolved. The length of the CDR3 is 14 residues. Trimming pared 3 bases from V and 6 bases from J, leaving 9 bases between. As DNA, the CDR3 is TGTGCCAGCAGTTTTTCAGGAAGTAATTCACCCCTCCACTTT. This sequence encodes CASSFSGSNSPLHF.

The V and J genes are TRBV29-1 and TRBJ2-7, with D perhaps TRBD2 (6 bases). The germline V gene has CDR1 SQVTM and CDR2 ANQGSEA. The V gene lost 0 bases and the J gene lost 4 bases, with 10 bases spanning the gap. The CDR3 loop spans 13 amino acids. This CDR3 reads CSVEDGTGYEQYF. Written as DNA, the CDR3 is TGCAGCGTTGAAGATGGGACTGGATACGAGCAGTACTTC.

There are a few counts of this clonotype. Germline is not matched at one junction end, which may reflect a read error. The chain recombines TRBV7-6 with TRBJ2-6, with D possibly matching TRBD1 (6 bases). Per the germline V gene, CDR1 is SGHVS and CDR2 is FNYEAQ. The CDR3 is 19 residues long. CDR3 protein: CASSFSFGTTSSGANVLTF. CDR3 bases: TGTGCCAGCAGCTTTTCATTTGGGACAACCAGCTCTGGGGCCAACGTCCTGACCTTC.

This chain joins TRBV6-5 and TRBJ2-5; tentatively, D is TRBD2 (7 bases). Looked up from germline, CDR1 is MNHEY and CDR2 is SVGAGI. There are 15 residues in the CDR3. Trimming removed 5 bases at V and 5 bases at J, with 18 bases between. The CDR3 nucleotides read TGTGCCAGCAGTCGAAAAGCGGGGAGGGGGGAGACCCAGTACTTC. Protein product: CASSRKAGRGETQYF.

This clonotype was detected only a few times. This chain joins TRBV6-6 and TRBJ2-1; TRBD2 agrees at 10 bases. The germline gives CDR1 MNHNY, CDR2 SVGAGI (reference sequence). V lost 5 bases, J lost 6 bases, and 10 bases stayed unmatched. The CDR3 runs to 16 residues. The CDR3 DNA reads as TGTGCCAGCAGTCCCGACAGCGGGGGGGTGGGCAATGAGCAGTTCTTC. Residues: CASSPDSGGVGNEQFF.

This clonotype was detected only a few times. This chain links TRBV20-1 with TRBJ2-5; no reliable D call. The V end was cut by 3 bases, the J end by 5 bases, with 16 bases between. Germline CDR1 and CDR2: DFQATT and SNEGSKA (reference sequence). This CDR3 has 14 amino acids. The CDR3 DNA reads as TGCAGTGCTAGGAGCGACGCACGTGCGGAGACCCAGTACTTC. Translating gives CSARSDARAETQYF.

The chain employs TRBV27 and TRBJ2-3; a possible D gene is TRBD1 (5 bases). The CDR3 is 13 residues long. The V end was cut by 2 bases, the J end by 6 bases, with 9 bases between. Germline assignment: CDR1 MNHEY and CDR2 SMNVEV (reference sequence). This CDR3 is CASSLRGHDTQYF. CDR3 bases: TGTGCCAGCAGTTTAAGGGGTCACGATACGCAGTATTTT.

In its sample, this clonotype was seen many times. The chain uses TRBV7-2 and TRBJ2-1; D not resolved. Trimming left V 5 bases short and J 0 bases short, with 20 bases between. Germline assignment: CDR1 SGHTA and CDR2 FQGNSA. The CDR3 has 18 residues. Written as DNA, the CDR3 is TGTGCCAGCAGCCTCCGCGACGCTACCCAAAGCTCCTACAATGAGCAGTTCTTC. This codes for CASSLRDATQSSYNEQFF.

The rearrangement links TRBV5-1 to TRBJ2-1, with 15 bases lining up with TRBD2. Per germline, CDR1 SGHRS and CDR2 YFSETQ. V gave up 4 bases and J gave up 5 bases; unmatched junction bases: 10. The CDR3 runs to 18 residues. CDR3 region: CASSTGLAGGSWDNEQFF. In DNA, the CDR3 is TGCGCCAGCAGCACCGGACTAGCGGGGGGGTCCTGGGACAATGAGCAGTTCTTC.

The chain joins TRBV2 to TRBJ2-7, with D perhaps given as TRBD1 or TRBD2 (5 bases each). Trimming took 5 bases from V and 3 from J, leaving 14 bases between them. The germline CDR1 and CDR2 sequences are SNHLY and FYNNEI. The CDR3 length is 14 residues. CDR3 amino acids: CASSRYGANYEQYF. As DNA, the CDR3 is TGTGCCAGCAGTAGATACGGGGCTAACTACGAGCAGTACTTC.

This clonotype was seen more than once but under ten times. The J gene is TRBJ2-4, the V gene TRBV29-1, with 9 bases fitting TRBD1. Germline V gene sequence: CDR1 SQVTM, CDR2 ANQGSEA. The CDR3 is 13 residues long. V lost 5 bases and J lost 8; bases outside the gene matches: 7. CDR3 in amino acids: CSVYSTGGYIQYF. As DNA, the CDR3 is TGCAGCGTTTATTCGACAGGGGGATACATTCAGTACTTC.

The chain links TRBV6-2 or TRBV6-3 to TRBJ2-4, with no clear D. The closer fit of TRBJ2-7 to the DNA end suggests the J call may be wrong. The CDR3 is 13 amino acids. Germline CDR1 and CDR2: MNHEY and SVGEGT. This CDR3 reads CASSADGRSEQYF. DNA for the CDR3: TGTGCCAGCAGCGCCGACGGCAGGTCCGAGCAGTACTTC.

A note on this clonotype: At one of its ends the junction is not consistent with the germline gene, which may arise from a read error. The CDR3 protein is CGSSFGLGETQYF. The CDR3 DNA reads as TGTGGCAGCAGCTTTGGACTAGGGGAGACCCAGTACTTC. This chain joins TRBV7-9 and TRBJ2-5, with 7 nucleotides matching TRBD2. There are 13 residues in the CDR3. Germline V gene lookup returns CDR1 SEHNR and CDR2 FQNEAQ (reference sequence).

CDR3 in amino acids: CSAKGGRSFTQYF. The CDR3 nucleotides read TGCAGTGCTAAGGGCGGGCGATCCTTTACGCAGTATTTT. This rearrangement joins TRBV20-1 to TRBJ2-3; weak D call: TRBD2 (5 bases). V dropped 4 bases and J dropped 8 bases, with 16 bases sitting between them. The CDR3 is made up of 13 amino acids. Germline V gene data show CDR1 as DFQATT and CDR2 as SNEGSKA (reference sequence).

Of note for this clonotype: One end of the junction fails to match germline, which may point to a read error. The rearrangement links TRBV7-3 to TRBJ2-7; weak D call: TRBD2 (5 bases). The closer fit of TRBJ2-5 to the DNA end suggests the J call may be wrong. Germline CDR1 reads SGHTA; CDR2 reads FQGTGA. This CDR3 region has 12 residues. CDR3 nucleotides: TGTGCCGGCAGCCTAGAGGGAGAGACCCAGTACTTC. Protein sequence: CAGSLEGETQYF.